One and the same sample provided the 28 T cell receptor beta chains below, sequenced in a study of T cell responses to AZD1222 COVID-19 vaccine. The data were produced by immunoSEQ multiplex PCR, yet TCRdb's version contains in-frame clones alone and is incomplete. This sample has approximately 150,000 clones, with around 92% found just once. The specimen comprised peripheral blood, sampled on day 0 of AZD1222 vaccination. The source of these receptors is an adult in good health.

The rearrangement links TRBV28 to TRBJ1-3, with D possibly being TRBD1 (6 bases). V shed 4 bases and J shed 0 bases, with 13 bases lying between them. Germline V lookup: CDR1 MDHEN, CDR2 SYDVKM. This CDR3 is built from 16 residues. CDR3 nucleotide sequence: TGTGCCAGCAGTTCCCAAGGGGGAAGCTCTGGAAACACCATATATTTT. Encoded protein: CASSSQGGSSGNTIYF. The entire variable domain, with the rest obtained from reference TRBV28 and TRBJ1-3, is as follows: DVKVTQSSRYLVKRTGEKVFLECVQDMDHENMFWYRQDPGLGLRLIYFSYDVKMKEKGDIPEGYSVSREKKERFSLILESASTNQTSMYLCASSSQGGSSGNTIYFGEGSWLTVV.

This chain connects TRBV20-1 to TRBJ2-7; 11 bases agree with TRBD2. Germline lookup yields CDR1 DFQATT and CDR2 SNEGSKA (reference sequence). The J segment lost 6 bases and the V segment lost 7 bases, leaving 2 bases of the junction unmatched. The CDR3 consists of 11 residues. The CDR3 reads CSGLAGIEQYF. In DNA, the CDR3 is TGCAGTGGACTAGCGGGAATCGAGCAGTACTTC.

The chain carries TRBV29-1 and TRBJ2-1; TRBD1 agrees at 8 bases. CDR1 and CDR2 (germline): SQVTM, ANQGSEA. This CDR3 is built from 14 residues. J was trimmed by 1 base and V by 1 base; bases with no gene match: 0. The DNA of the CDR3 is TGCAGCGTTGAAGGGACAGGGTCCTACAATGAGCAGTTCTTC. Translation gives CSVEGTGSYNEQFF.

The chain couples TRBV7-2 to TRBJ2-2; 8 positions agree with TRBD1. V lost 6 bases to trimming and J lost 3 bases; unmatched junction nucleotides: 9. The V gene's germline CDR1 is SGHTA and CDR2 FQGNSA. The CDR3 sequence is 16 residues long. This chain's CDR3 is CASSSYETGDTGELFF. As DNA, the CDR3 is TGTGCCAGCAGTTCTTATGAGACAGGGGACACCGGGGAGCTGTTTTTT. Combining the CDR3 with reference TRBV7-2 and TRBJ2-2 gives the whole variable domain GAGVSQSPSNKVTEKGKDVELRCDPISGHTALYWYRQSLGQGLEFLIYFQGNSAPDKSGLPSDRFSAERTGGSVSTLTIQRTQQEDSAVYLCASSSYETGDTGELFFGEGSRLTVL.

This chain links TRBV2 with TRBJ2-7; D unclear. Trimming stripped 3 bases from V and 2 bases from J, with 8 bases between. This CDR3 is 13 amino acids long. Per germline, CDR1 SNHLY and CDR2 FYNNEI. The CDR3 spells CASSDNAAYEQYF. CDR3 bases: TGTGCCAGCAGTGATAACGCTGCCTACGAGCAGTACTTC.

The sample holds one count of this clone. The chain couples TRBV6-2 or TRBV6-3 to TRBJ1-5; no clear D. This CDR3 region has 13 residues. Germline V gives CDR1 MNHEY, CDR2 SVGEGT. Trimming cost V 5 bases and J 4 bases, with 9 bases left between them. CDR3 in DNA: TGTGCCAGCAGTGCCCCCGGAAATCAGCCCCAGCATTTT. Its protein is CASSAPGNQPQHF.

The V and J genes are TRBV20-1 and TRBJ1-4; maybe TRBD1 (5 bases). Germline V gene sequence: CDR1 DFQATT, CDR2 SNEGSKA (reference sequence). CDR3 size: 13 residues. Trimming took off 3 bases at V and 2 bases at J, with 7 bases between the two ends. CDR3 sequence reads: CSASGATNEKLFF. The DNA for the CDR3 is TGCAGTGCTAGTGGGGCGACTAATGAAAAACTGTTTTTT.

This rearrangement joins TRBV9 to TRBJ2-7; 9 bases align to TRBD1. This CDR3 contains 15 residues. J was trimmed by 2 bases and V by 3 bases; bases with no gene match: 6. Germline V gene lookup returns CDR1 SGDLS and CDR2 YYNGEE. CDR3 in amino acids: CASSEGTGLTYEQYF. The CDR3 coding sequence is TGTGCCAGCAGCGAGGGGACAGGGCTAACCTACGAGCAGTACTTC.

The CDR3 DNA follows: TGTGCCAGCAGTGACTTGGACAGCCCAGCAACTAATGAAAAACTGTTTTTT. Residues: CASSDLDSPATNEKLFF. This chain uses TRBV2 with TRBJ1-4, with D possibly being TRBD1 (6 bases). V lost 3 bases and J lost 0, with 14 bases in between. Germline V gene lookup returns CDR1 SNHLY and CDR2 FYNNEI. The CDR3 has 17 residues.

This rearrangement joins TRBV7-9 to TRBJ2-1; the D gene is possibly TRBD1 (5 bases). Germline CDR1 reads SEHNR; CDR2 reads FQNEAQ (reference sequence). Trimming left V 1 base short and J 6 bases short, with 7 bases between. This CDR3 is built from 13 residues. CDR3 loop: CASSLGGRNEQFF. For the CDR3, the DNA is TGTGCCAGCAGCTTAGGGGGCCGCAATGAGCAGTTCTTC.

The gene calls are TRBV10-3 and TRBJ1-2; 8 positions agree with TRBD1. The V segment lost 4 bases and the J segment 8 bases; nucleotides outside the gene matches: 3. CDR3 length: 12 residues. Germline V gene sequence: CDR1 ENHRY, CDR2 SYGVKD. DNA for the CDR3: TGTGCCATCAGTGTACAGGGGGGCGGCTACACCTTC. Translated, it gives CAISVQGGGYTF.

The V call is TRBV18, the J call TRBJ2-3; a possible D gene is TRBD2 (5 bases). Looked up from germline, CDR1 is KGHSH and CDR2 is LQKENI. The V end was cut by 3 bases, the J end by 2 bases, with 9 bases between. This CDR3 has 14 amino acids. CDR3 nucleotide sequence: TGTGCCAGCTCACCGCGGACTCACACAGATACGCAGTATTTT. It specifies CASSPRTHTDTQYF.

This clone was counted a few times. The gene calls are TRBV5-1 and TRBJ2-7, with 12 bases fitting TRBD2. The CDR3 consists of 18 residues. The J segment lost 2 bases and the V segment lost 6 bases, leaving 15 bases of the junction unmatched. Germline V lookup: CDR1 SGHRS, CDR2 YFSETQ. As DNA, the CDR3 is TGCGCCAGCAATAGGGTCCCTAGCGGGGGGGTAACAACCTACGAGCAGTACTTC. Protein: CASNRVPSGGVTTYEQYF.

The V gene is TRBV29-1, the J gene TRBJ2-5; 12 bases match TRBD1. The junction had 7 bases not matched to a gene; V was cut back by 3 bases and J by 5 bases. The CDR3 runs to 15 residues. The germline gives CDR1 SQVTM, CDR2 ANQGSEA. CDR3 protein: CSVEGWDRGRETQYF. CDR3 bases: TGCAGCGTTGAGGGTTGGGACAGGGGGCGGGAGACCCAGTACTTC.

The chain uses TRBV28 and TRBJ2-3; D remains ambiguous. The ends were cut back, 3 bases at V and 3 bases at J, with 10 bases in the middle. From germline, CDR1 is MDHEN and CDR2 SYDVKM. The CDR3 has 14 residues. The CDR3 sequence: CASSFFVGTDTQYF. The CDR3 nucleotides read TGTGCCAGCAGTTTTTTCGTAGGGACAGATACGCAGTATTTT.

The chain combines TRBV6-7 with TRBJ1-1; D may be TRBD1 (5 bases). TRBV6-7 is identified as an open reading frame with a role that is uncertain. Trimming removed 7 bases at V and 5 bases at J, with 11 bases between. The CDR3 length is 12 residues. The CDR3: CASTAGGTEAFF. The CDR3 region has the DNA TGTGCCAGCACCGCCGGGGGGACTGAAGCTTTCTTT.

The chain joins TRBV7-8 to TRBJ2-3, with 8 bases aligning to TRBD2. The V and J ends lost 6 bases and 5 bases, in that order; junction bases with no gene match: 10. Per germline, CDR1 SGHVS and CDR2 FQNEAQ. The length of the CDR3 is 15 residues. The CDR3 region has the DNA TGTGCCAGCAGGACGGCGGGACTAGGTCGAGATACGCAGTATTTT. Protein product: CASRTAGLGRDTQYF.

The chain joins TRBV6-4 to TRBJ2-5; D perhaps matches TRBD1 (6 bases). Germline V gives CDR1 MRHNA, CDR2 SNTAGT. Between the trimmed V and J ends, which lost 0 bases and 1 base, there was a span of 6 bases. This CDR3 spans 14 amino acids. The CDR3 bases are TGTGCCAGCAGTGACTCAGGGGGCCAAGAGACCCAGTACTTC. This translates into CASSDSGGQETQYF.

J is TRBJ1-1 and V is TRBV27; 7 bases map to TRBD1. The J segment lost 0 bases and the V segment lost 6 bases, leaving 4 bases of the junction unmatched. The CDR3 totals 14 residues. In germline, CDR1 is MNHEY, CDR2 SMNVEV (reference sequence). The CDR3 spells CASSPDRLNTEAFF. The DNA of the CDR3 is TGTGCCAGCAGCCCGGACAGGTTGAACACTGAAGCTTTCTTT.

This clone was observed a single time. The chain links TRBV4-1 to TRBJ2-2, with TRBD2 matching over 7 bases. The germline V gene has CDR1 MGHRA and CDR2 YSYEKL. This CDR3 has 15 residues. J was trimmed by 7 bases and V by 4 bases; bases with no gene match: 9. The CDR3 sequence is CASSPREVWVGELFF. The CDR3 DNA follows: TGCGCCAGCAGCCCCCGGGAGGTTTGGGTCGGGGAGCTGTTTTTT.

The chain employs TRBV29-1 and TRBJ2-1, with D maybe TRBD2 (5 bases). The CDR3 runs 12 residues. CDR1 is SQVTM, CDR2 ANQGSEA, per germline. V was shortened by 3 bases and J by 9 bases, with 12 bases between the two germline ends. The CDR3 loop is CSVELVEGEQFF. CDR3 nucleotides: TGCAGCGTTGAGTTGGTTGAGGGTGAGCAGTTCTTC.

The gene calls are TRBV12-2 and TRBJ1-3. TRBV12-2 is designated a pseudogene. The CDR3 length is 14 residues. CDR3 sequence reads: CASRFVPERNTIYF. CDR3 in DNA: TGTGCAAGTCGCTTCGTACCGGAAAGAAACACCATATATTTT.

This clone showed up just a few times. The V and J genes are TRBV6-5 and TRBJ1-2; D perhaps matches TRBD1 (5 bases). The CDR3 contains 12 residues. Trimming removed 7 bases at V and 5 bases at J, with 11 bases between. CDR1 and CDR2 (germline): MNHEY, SVGAGI. The chain's CDR3 is CASTRSGYGYTF. The DNA for the CDR3 is TGTGCCAGCACCAGGTCAGGGTATGGCTACACCTTC.

The CDR3 reads CASGGGHITPSGNTIYF. For the CDR3, the DNA is TGTGCCAGCGGTGGGGGACACATCACCCCCTCTGGAAACACCATATATTTT. The chain couples TRBV28 to TRBJ1-3, with TRBD1 as a possible D gene (6 bases). The CDR3 consists of 17 residues. V was shortened by 8 bases and J by 0 bases, with 20 bases between the two germline ends. The germline gives CDR1 MDHEN, CDR2 SYDVKM. Full variable domain (rest looked up from reference TRBV28 and TRBJ1-3): DVKVTQSSRYLVKRTGEKVFLECVQDMDHENMFWYRQDPGLGLRLIYFSYDVKMKEKGDIPEGYSVSREKKERFSLILESASTNQTSMYLCASGGGHITPSGNTIYFGEGSWLTVV.

This chain connects TRBV5-6 to TRBJ1-5; 8 positions agree with TRBD1. CDR3 size: 14 residues. Germline CDR1 is SGHDT and CDR2 is YYEEEE. V trimming: 3 bases; J trimming: 6 bases; junction bases outside the gene matches: 5. CDR3 nucleotide sequence: TGTGCCAGCAGCTCAACAGGGGGGAGTCAGCCCCAGCATTTT. It codes for CASSSTGGSQPQHF.

The V and J genes are TRBV10-3 and TRBJ2-7; D is unclear. The CDR3 covers 12 residues. Deletions cut 3 bases from V and 7 bases from J, with 10 bases between. Germline V gene sequence: CDR1 ENHRY, CDR2 SYGVKD. As DNA, the CDR3 is TGTGCCATCAGTGACGAGTTGGGAGAGCAGTACTTC. It codes for CAISDELGEQYF.

The chain recombines TRBV7-8 with TRBJ2-7, with TRBD1 as a possible D gene (6 bases). Between the trimmed V and J ends, which lost 1 base and 1 base, there was a span of 8 bases. The germline V gene has CDR1 SGHVS and CDR2 FQNEAQ. This CDR3 region has 14 residues. CDR3 residues: CASSLGDKSYEQYF. In DNA, the CDR3 is TGTGCCAGCAGCTTAGGGGACAAGTCCTACGAGCAGTACTTC.

The chain joins TRBV3-1 (or the pseudogene TRBV3-2) to TRBJ1-2; D not certain. CDR3 length: 13 residues. V was trimmed by 0 bases and J by 5 bases, leaving 7 bases between them. The germline V gene encodes CDR1 LGHDT and CDR2 YNNKEL (reference sequence). The CDR3 nucleotides read TGTGCCAGCAGCCAAGATTACGGGTATGGCTACACCTTC. It yields the protein CASSQDYGYGYTF.